The TCR beta chain under discussion was sequenced for a study of long-term antiretroviral therapy in people with HIV. Study-wide background: The 2015 immediate-ART recommendation was preceded by the earliest samples by about a decade.

In the case of this clone: Its antigen is currently unknown.

CDR1 and CDR2 from the germline V gene are KGHSH and LQKENI. J lost 1 base, V lost 5 bases, and 4 bases had no gene match. CDR3 length: 15 residues. The study's findings and limits: The range of CDR3 lengths in HIV repertoires proved narrower than that found in controls.

The assay, immunoSEQ v3.0, was run at survey level. Assay: immunoSEQ multiplex PCR; the TCRdb copy retains only in-frame clones and omits some. The sample shows over 10,000 clones, 70% to 80% of them seen only once. The sample in question was unsorted PBMCs, obtained 0.5 years before starting antiretroviral therapy. V and J are TRBV18 and TRBJ2-7; 11 nucleotides match TRBD2. The TCR sequence derives from a woman aged 40 to 49 with HIV. The CDR3 DNA sequence: TGTGCCAGCTCAGTGGGACTAGCGGATTCCTACGAGCAGTACTTC. This codes for CASSVGLADSYEQYF.